The sequence of this TCR beta chain was determined in a study of regulatory T cells in long-lasting Graves disease. Sequencing libraries for TCR beta were prepared with iRepertoire HTBI primers and Arm-PCR of CDR3 regions. TCRdb passed the multiplex PCR reads through MiXCR, listing each CDR3 protein once. The sample lists about 350,000 distinct CDR3 sequences; 16% were seen once. Time point reported: newly diagnosed GD, antithyroid drugs for less than 3 months. PBMC-derived RNA was used for the TCR library. The patients were drawn from one endocrinology department in Xi'an, China. This clonotype was counted a few times. The CDR3 loop spans 15 amino acids. The V gene end was trimmed by 2 bases and the J gene end by 2 bases; junction bases not matched to a gene: 4. The germline V gene has CDR1 LGHDT and CDR2 YNNKEL (reference sequence). The same specimen was also included in a second study, on T cells in Graves' hyperthyroidism and ophthalmopathy. From that report: The TCR CDR3 was amplified in a first-round RT-PCR using the HTBI primer set. The blood repertoire included most of the expanded thyroid clonotypes above 0.001. The model predicted ophthalmopathy a median roughly six months before onset.

This receptor was obtained from a middle-aged man with Graves disease. The chain uses TRBV3-1 and TRBJ2-7; 9 bases agree with TRBD1. The material sequenced was peripheral blood mononuclear cells (PBMCs), taken at new diagnosis, from a patient treated with antithyroid drugs. CDR3 sequence (DNA): TGTGCCAGCAGCCAAACCGGACAGGGGACCTACGAGCAGTACTTC. Translated: CASSQTGQGTYEQYF.